One sample yielded the 26 T cell receptor beta chains listed below, sequenced in a study of cytomegalovirus exposure and HLA in healthy donors. 60 Vbeta and 13 Jbeta primers were used in PCR. Clones were read by immunoSEQ multiplex PCR, and TCRdb kept only the in-frame ones, dropping some. Altogether 160,000 or so clones are present, 60% to 80% being singletons, with the ten largest covering more than 2%. The sample was PBMCs. These receptors all stem from a man aged 60 to 75 in good health and CMV-seronegative.

This clone has a single count. The V call is TRBV7-2, the J call TRBJ2-7; D call uncertain. With 1 base removed from V and 9 bases from J, the gap between germline ends came to 13 bases. This CDR3 has 13 amino acids. The germline V gene has CDR1 SGHTA and CDR2 FQGNSA. The DNA for the CDR3 is TGTGCCAGCAGCTTAGACTCAAACGAGCGGCAGTACTTC. It is translated as CASSLDSNERQYF.

CDR3 DNA sequence: TGCAGCGTTAGGCCGGGAGGGGACTCACCCCTCCACTTT. Amino acids: CSVRPGGDSPLHF. V gene TRBV29-1 combines with J gene TRBJ1-6, with D possibly matching TRBD1 (5 bases). Germline V lookup: CDR1 SQVTM, CDR2 ANQGSEA. This CDR3 region has 13 residues. V lost 5 bases, J lost 10 bases, and 15 bases lay in between. The full variable domain, completed using reference TRBV29-1 and TRBJ1-6, is SAVISQKPSRDICQRGTSLTIQCQVDSQVTMMFWYRQQPGQSLTLIATANQGSEATYESGFVIDKFPISRPNLTFSTLTVSNMSPEDSSIYLCSVRPGGDSPLHFGNGTRLTVT.

The chain has TRBV2 and TRBJ1-2, with D possibly being TRBD1 (6 bases). The CDR3 loop spans 14 amino acids. CDR1 is SNHLY, CDR2 FYNNEI, per germline. V lost 8 bases, J lost 4 bases, and 17 bases lay in between. CDR3 sequence reads: CASGGDDRTYGYTF. Written as DNA, the CDR3 is TGTGCCAGCGGGGGAGACGACAGGACCTATGGCTACACCTTC.

This clone was seen a single time. V is TRBV19 and J is TRBJ1-6, with D possibly matching TRBD1 (6 bases). The germline CDR1 and CDR2 sequences are LNHDA and SQIVND (reference sequence). The CDR3 runs to 14 residues. The V end was cut by 3 bases, the J end by 9 bases, with 12 bases between. This CDR3 reads CASSMGGAGSPLHF. The CDR3 coding sequence is TGTGCCAGTAGTATGGGGGGGGCTGGTTCACCCCTCCACTTT.

V and J are TRBV20-1 and TRBJ2-5; 7 nucleotides line up with TRBD2. The CDR3 spans 11 residues. CDR1 is DFQATT and CDR2 is SNEGSKA in the germline V gene (reference sequence). The junction had 5 bases not matched to a gene; V was cut back by 6 bases and J by 7 bases. The chain's CDR3 is CSARDYRTQYF. CDR3 in DNA: TGCAGTGCCAGGGACTATCGGACCCAGTACTTC.

The chain links TRBV18 to TRBJ2-7; TRBD1 matches at 10 bases. V shed 1 base and J 1 base; nucleotides not matched to a gene: 7. The CDR3 runs 17 residues. The V gene's germline CDR1 is KGHSH and CDR2 LQKENI. For the CDR3, the DNA is TGTGCCAGCTCACCACTGAATAGGGGACAGGGGTCCTACGAGCAGTACTTC. Translated, it gives CASSPLNRGQGSYEQYF.

The chain links TRBV6-6 to TRBJ2-5, with a tentative D call TRBD2 (5 bases). The germline CDR1 and CDR2 sequences are MNHNY and SVGAGI (reference sequence). V lost 10 bases, J lost 0 bases, and 18 bases lay in between. The CDR3 totals 15 residues. In DNA form, the CDR3 reads TGTGCCACCAAGGATGGGCCGGGGTACCAAGAGACCCAGTACTTC. Protein: CATKDGPGYQETQYF.

The chain combines TRBV6-5 with TRBJ1-2, with no clear D. The germline V gene has CDR1 MNHEY and CDR2 SVGAGI. The CDR3 spans 13 residues. V was cut by 2 bases and J by 0 bases, with 4 bases left in between. For the CDR3, the DNA is TGTGCCAGCAGTTACAGAGCTAACTATGGCTACACCTTC. This translates into CASSYRANYGYTF.

The chain employs TRBV2 and TRBJ2-7; TRBD1 might be the D (5 bases). Between the trimmed V and J ends, which lost 2 bases and 1 base, there was a span of 9 bases. The CDR3 contains 14 residues. Germline V gene sequence: CDR1 SNHLY, CDR2 FYNNEI. CDR3 loop: CASSENRLSYEQYF. CDR3 nucleotides: TGTGCCAGCAGTGAAAACAGGTTATCCTACGAGCAGTACTTC.

The chain combines TRBV5-1 with TRBJ2-2; unclear D gene. Trimming pared 0 bases from V and 3 bases from J, leaving 6 bases between. Germline V CDR1 and CDR2: SGHRS, YFSETQ. The CDR3 extends over 14 amino acids. The CDR3 nucleotides are TGCGCCAGCAGCTTGGCCTCAGACACCGGGGAGCTGTTTTTT. Protein product: CASSLASDTGELFF.

The chain's CDR3 is CASSYGQPSGANVLTF. DNA for the CDR3: TGTGCCAGCAGTTATGGACAGCCGTCTGGGGCCAACGTCCTGACTTTC. V is TRBV6-5 and J is TRBJ2-6; the D gene is possibly TRBD1 (6 bases). Trimming took 3 bases from V and 1 from J, leaving 10 bases between them. CDR1 is MNHEY and CDR2 is SVGAGI in the germline V gene. The CDR3 loop spans 16 amino acids.

The CDR3 coding sequence is TGTGCCAGCAGCTTAGAAGGGGTGCTGCAAGAGACCCAGTACTTC. It specifies CASSLEGVLQETQYF. The genes are TRBV11-1 and TRBJ2-5, with D possibly TRBD1 on 5 matching bases. Trimming removed 1 base at V and 2 bases at J, with 11 bases between. The length of the CDR3 is 15 residues. Per germline, CDR1 SGHAT and CDR2 FQDESV (reference sequence).

The chain links TRBV6-1 to TRBJ2-7; D uncertain. Trimming cost V 7 bases and J 6 bases, with 13 bases left between them. The CDR3 has 12 amino acids. From germline, CDR1 is MNHNS and CDR2 SASEGT. Here the CDR3 reads CASKLHLFEQYF. The CDR3 DNA reads TGTGCCAGCAAACTACACCTTTTCGAGCAGTACTTC.

This sequence joins TRBV20-1 and TRBJ2-5; D may be TRBD2 (5 bases). Germline V gene sequence: CDR1 DFQATT, CDR2 SNEGSKA (reference sequence). The CDR3 consists of 11 residues. Here the CDR3 reads CSARVQETQYF. The CDR3 region has the DNA TGCAGCGCGAGGGTGCAAGAGACCCAGTACTTC.

This sequence joins TRBV15 and TRBJ2-7; TRBD1 agrees at 7 bases. CDR3 size: 14 residues. Germline lookup yields CDR1 LNHNV and CDR2 YYDKDF (reference sequence). V dropped 1 base and J dropped 3; count of bases not matched to a gene: 3. This CDR3 reads CATSRVAGGYEQYF. The DNA of the CDR3 is TGTGCCACCAGCAGAGTGGCAGGGGGCTACGAGCAGTACTTC.

The gene calls are TRBV19 and TRBJ2-7; a possible D gene is TRBD2 (6 bases). This CDR3 is 15 amino acids long. CDR1 and CDR2 from the germline V gene are LNHDA and SQIVND (reference sequence). V was pared by 6 bases and J by 4 bases, with 19 bases between. The CDR3 sequence: CASRGGAGNEYEQYF. CDR3 bases: TGTGCCAGTAGAGGCGGGGCAGGGAATGAGTACGAGCAGTACTTC.

The V call is TRBV7-9, the J call TRBJ2-5, with 8 bases lining up with TRBD1. Gene TRBJ2-7 matches the end of the DNA better, so the J call may be wrong. The CDR3 totals 15 residues. Per the germline V gene, CDR1 is SEHNR and CDR2 is FQNEAQ (reference sequence). DNA of the CDR3: TGTGCCAGCAGCTTAGCGACAGGGGACCCCTACGAGCAGTACTTC. Protein product: CASSLATGDPYEQYF.

The V and J genes are TRBV4-1 and TRBJ2-7, with D possibly TRBD2 on 5 matching bases. With 4 bases removed from V and 3 bases from J, the gap between germline ends came to 10 bases. Germline V gene sequence: CDR1 MGHRA, CDR2 YSYEKL. The CDR3 loop spans 13 amino acids. Here the CDR3 DNA reads TGCGCCAGCAGCCCGGACGGGGACTACGAGCAGTACTTC. Amino acids: CASSPDGDYEQYF.

The rearrangement joins TRBV9 to TRBJ2-7, with 8 bases matching TRBD1. The CDR3 has 15 residues. Per germline, CDR1 SGDLS and CDR2 YYNGEE. V lost 0 bases and J lost 3; bases outside the gene matches: 5. DNA for the CDR3: TGTGCCAGCAGCGTAGCTACAGGGGGATACTACGAGCAGTACTTC. Protein sequence: CASSVATGGYYEQYF.

The chain recombines TRBV29-1 with TRBJ1-1, with a tentative D call TRBD1 (5 bases). The CDR3 sequence is 11 residues long. Germline lookup yields CDR1 SQVTM and CDR2 ANQGSEA. CDR3 nucleotide sequence: TGCTTGGCGGGACTGAACACTGAAGCTTTCTTT. Protein: CLAGLNTEAFF.

This chain joins TRBV19 and TRBJ1-5; D unresolved. V lost 0 bases to trimming and J lost 2 bases, with 8 bases between them. Germline V gene data show CDR1 as LNHDA and CDR2 as SQIVND (reference sequence). The CDR3 has 15 residues. CDR3: CASSIDAAGNQPQHF. CDR3 in DNA: TGTGCCAGTAGTATAGACGCAGCGGGCAATCAGCCCCAGCATTTT.

This clone was detected only a few times. The chain links TRBV19 to TRBJ2-1; TRBD1 aligns across 10 bases. There are 14 residues in the CDR3. The germline CDR1 and CDR2 sequences are LNHDA and SQIVND (reference sequence). V dropped 7 bases and J dropped 9; count of bases not matched to a gene: 9. The CDR3 spells CASTPGQGIGEQFF. Here the CDR3 DNA reads TGTGCCAGTACCCCGGGACAGGGGATCGGTGAGCAGTTCTTC.

The rearrangement joins TRBV7-9 to TRBJ1-4; 7 nucleotides line up with TRBD1. Germline values: CDR1 SEHNR, CDR2 FQNEAQ (reference sequence). CDR3 length: 15 residues. V gave up 5 bases and J gave up 1 base; unmatched junction bases: 4. The CDR3 DNA sequence: TGTGCCAGCAGCACCTACAGGGGAACTAATGAAAAACTGTTTTTT. This sequence encodes CASSTYRGTNEKLFF.

The chain joins TRBV9 to TRBJ1-2; a weak D match, TRBD1 (5 bases). V shed 4 bases and J shed 6 bases, with 10 bases lying between them. In germline, CDR1 is SGDLS, CDR2 YYNGEE. This CDR3 is built from 12 residues. CDR3 protein: CASSPGGDGYTF. The CDR3 DNA is TGTGCCAGCAGCCCCGGGGGGGATGGCTACACCTTC.

The V gene is TRBV29-1, the J gene TRBJ2-7; TRBD1 is a possible D gene (9 bases). Trimming stripped 7 bases from V and 6 bases from J, with 19 bases between. Germline loops: CDR1 SQVTM, CDR2 ANQGSEA. The CDR3 sequence is 13 residues long. The CDR3 nucleotides read TGCAGCGCCAAGGGACAGGGACTAGGCGAGCAGTACTTC. It translates to CSAKGQGLGEQYF.

The J gene is TRBJ2-5, the V gene TRBV11-2, with TRBD2 identical over 10 bases. The CDR3 spans 13 residues. Germline V gene lookup returns CDR1 SGHAT and CDR2 FQNNGV. V shed 5 bases, J shed 5 bases, and the junction held 2 bases outside the gene matches. The DNA for the CDR3 is TGTGCCAGCAGCCCGGGACTAGCGGAGACCCAGTACTTC. Translation: CASSPGLAETQYF.